The TCR beta chain described here comes from a study of blood T cell repertoires in COVID-19. Study as a whole: There were acute and convalescent COVID-19 samples, and they came from the United States, Italy and Spain. Sources were T cells, B-cell-depleted T cells, or PBMCs; the material itself was cDNA or gDNA.

In the original analysis: By means of reference gene primer amplification, nucleated cell counts were estimated. The method was immunoSEQ multiplex PCR; TCRdb's version includes in-frame clones alone and lacks a portion of them. For V, J and clone size, that table is used; D and trimming come from the DNA. The sample has about 250,000 clones, around 82% seen once. The CDR3 loop spans 12 amino acids. V lost 4 bases and J lost 9, with 10 bases in between. The sample consisted of peripheral blood. This TCR came from a man older than 75 with acute or convalescent COVID-19. The V gene is TRBV12-3 or TRBV12-4, the J gene TRBJ2-4; no definite D call. The CDR3 nucleotides read TGTGCCAGCAGTTCCCCGGTTGGCATTCAGTACTTC. Encoded protein: CASSSPVGIQYF.